This TCR beta chain was found in a study of cytomegalovirus exposure and HLA in healthy donors. V was pared by 5 bases and J by 3 bases, with 8 bases of the junction left unmatched. The CDR3 covers 16 residues. The V gene's germline CDR1 is SGHNT and CDR2 YENEEA. It was with 60 Vbeta and 13 Jbeta primers that the PCR ran. The data were produced by immunoSEQ multiplex PCR, yet TCRdb's version contains in-frame clones alone and is incomplete. Of about 130,000 clones detected, around three quarters appear once; the ten largest clones hold roughly 3%. Study-level results: Rarity held for most TCR sequences, but there were some public TCRs that occurred in many donors. In a later analysis, HLA-associated TCR beta chains were more clonally expanded than equally common others.

In regard to this clone: Its antigen remains unknown.

The sample consisted of PBMCs. The chain recombines TRBV11-3 with TRBJ2-1; 9 nucleotides match TRBD2. This receptor was taken from a woman in her 50s in good health and CMV-seronegative. DNA for the CDR3: TGTGCCAGCAGCCCCCGGGTAGCGGGAGTCTACAATGAGCAGTTCTTC. Translated, it gives CASSPRVAGVYNEQFF.